The 27 T cell receptor beta chains presented below share a single source sample, sequenced in a study of blood T cell repertoires in COVID-19. The data were produced by immunoSEQ multiplex PCR, yet TCRdb's version contains in-frame clones alone and is incomplete. This table holds approximately 56,000 clones, around 92% found once. Material: peripheral blood. The receptors here all came from a man aged 80 or over with active or convalescent COVID-19.

The J gene is TRBJ1-5, the V gene TRBV30; TRBD1 matches at 7 bases. Germline V CDR1 and CDR2: GTSNPN, SVGIG (reference sequence). Trimming removed 1 base from V and 5 bases from J; junction bases left unmatched: 2. This CDR3 is 13 amino acids long. CDR3 sequence (DNA): TGTGCCTGGAGTGCTACAGGGGATCAGCCCCAGCATTTT. Translating gives CAWSATGDQPQHF.

The chain combines TRBV3-1 (or the pseudogene TRBV3-2) with TRBJ2-5, with 7 bases identical to TRBD2. In germline, CDR1 is LGHDT, CDR2 YNNKEL (reference sequence). V dropped 0 bases and J dropped 5; count of bases not matched to a gene: 9. This CDR3 has 16 residues. The CDR3 loop reads CASSQDIGEGLETQYF. The CDR3 DNA reads as TGTGCCAGCAGCCAAGATATCGGGGAGGGTTTGGAGACCCAGTACTTC.

The chain links TRBV5-5 to TRBJ2-1, with 7 positions matching TRBD1. CDR1 and CDR2 (germline): SGHKS, YYEKEE (reference sequence). Trimming cost V 0 bases and J 2 bases; bases outside gene matches: 8. CDR3 length equals 17 residues. CDR3 nucleotide sequence: TGTGCCAGCAGCTTGGAAGGGGCCAGGGGGACCTACAATGAGCAGTTCTTC. Its translation is CASSLEGARGTYNEQFF.

This chain uses TRBV19 with TRBJ2-5; D possibly corresponds to TRBD2 (6 bases). The CDR3 has 13 residues. The V gene lost 8 bases and the J gene lost 5 bases, with 15 bases spanning the gap. From germline, CDR1 is LNHDA and CDR2 SQIVND (reference sequence). The CDR3 bases are TGTGCCAGTGAAGACGGGAGTAGGGAGACCCAGTACTTC. Translating it yields CASEDGSRETQYF. The full variable domain, in which reference TRBV19 and TRBJ2-5 provide the parts outside the CDR3, is DGGITQSPKYLFRKEGQNVTLSCEQNLNHDAMYWYRQDPGQGLRLIYYSQIVNDFQKGDIAEGYSVSREKKESFPLTVTSAQKNPTAFYLCASEDGSRETQYFGPGTRLLVL.

This clone was recorded only once. The V gene is TRBV9, the J gene TRBJ1-1; D is undetermined. The germline V and J ends were trimmed by 4 bases and 0 bases, with 7 bases remaining between them. Germline V CDR1 and CDR2: SGDLS, YYNGEE. The CDR3 totals 13 residues. The DNA of the CDR3 is TGTGCCAGCAGCTTTACAGTGAACACTGAAGCTTTCTTT. Its translation: CASSFTVNTEAFF. The entire variable domain, with the rest obtained from reference TRBV9 and TRBJ1-1, is as follows: DSGVTQTPKHLITATGQRVTLRCSPRSGDLSVYWYQQSLDQGLQFLIQYYNGEERAKGNILERFSAQQFPDLHSELNLSSLELGDSALYFCASSFTVNTEAFFGQGTRLTVV.

V gene TRBV20-1 combines with J gene TRBJ1-4; TRBD1 agrees at 7 bases. This CDR3 contains 16 residues. Germline values: CDR1 DFQATT, CDR2 SNEGSKA (reference sequence). The ends lost 3 bases at V and 4 bases at J; junction bases unmatched: 11. The CDR3 region is CSASEGPGTDNEKLFF. CDR3 DNA sequence: TGCAGTGCTAGTGAAGGGCCCGGGACAGATAATGAAAAACTGTTTTTT.

The V call is TRBV28, the J call TRBJ1-5, with D tentatively TRBD1 (5 bases). CDR1 and CDR2 (germline): MDHEN, SYDVKM. There are 15 residues in the CDR3. V lost 8 bases, J lost 0 bases, and 14 bases lay in between. CDR3 DNA sequence: TGTGCCAGCCTAACCCCACAGGATAGCAATCAGCCCCAGCATTTT. Encoded protein: CASLTPQDSNQPQHF. Variable domain in full (rest from reference TRBV28 and TRBJ1-5): DVKVTQSSRYLVKRTGEKVFLECVQDMDHENMFWYRQDPGLGLRLIYFSYDVKMKEKGDIPEGYSVSREKKERFSLILESASTNQTSMYLCASLTPQDSNQPQHFGDGTRLSIL.

The V call is TRBV11-3, the J call TRBJ2-3; possibly TRBD1 for D (6 bases). CDR1 and CDR2 (germline): SGHNT, YENEEA. V lost 0 bases and J lost 1, with 11 bases in between. This CDR3 comprises 16 residues. The CDR3 region has the DNA TGTGCCAGCAGCTTAGAAGGGGACACAGGCACAGATACGCAGTATTTT. This sequence encodes CASSLEGDTGTDTQYF.

The chain uses TRBV7-2 and TRBJ1-2, with no clear D. V shed 6 bases and J shed 3 bases, with 17 bases lying between them. CDR3 length: 15 amino acids. The germline gives CDR1 SGHTA, CDR2 FQGNSA. In nucleotides, the CDR3 is TGTGCCAGCAGTTCCCTCGGGGTGGGCCACTATGGCTACACCTTC. Residues: CASSSLGVGHYGYTF.

The chain combines TRBV5-1 with TRBJ2-1; the D gene is possibly TRBD2 (6 bases). Per the germline V gene, CDR1 is SGHRS and CDR2 is YFSETQ. The CDR3 runs to 15 residues. V lost 0 bases to trimming and J lost 4 bases, with 11 bases between them. The DNA of the CDR3 is TGCGCCAGCAGCTTGGGGGGACTGGATTACAATGAGCAGTTCTTC. Translated, it gives CASSLGGLDYNEQFF. The whole variable domain, remainder taken from reference TRBV5-1 and TRBJ2-1, is KAGVTQTPRYLIKTRGQQVTLSCSPISGHRSVSWYQQTPGQGLQFLFEYFSETQRNKGNFPGRFSGRQFSNSRSEMNVSTLELGDSALYLCASSLGGLDYNEQFFGPGTRLTVL.

This clone was observed once. The chain recombines TRBV7-2 with TRBJ2-1, with D possibly matching TRBD2 (8 bases). CDR1 and CDR2 from the germline V gene are SGHTA and FQGNSA. Between the trimmed V and J ends, which lost 2 bases and 9 bases, there was a span of 26 bases. There are 18 residues in the CDR3. The CDR3 loop is CASSLLAGGQAGAGEQFF. In nucleotides, the CDR3 is TGTGCCAGCAGCTTATTGGCAGGGGGTCAAGCGGGAGCAGGTGAGCAGTTCTTC.

The chain uses TRBV5-1 and TRBJ2-2, with D maybe TRBD1 (6 bases). V dropped 0 bases and J dropped 2 bases, with 8 bases sitting between them. This CDR3 region has 15 residues. Germline CDR1 reads SGHRS; CDR2 reads YFSETQ. CDR3 loop: CASSLEGTNTGELFF. DNA of the CDR3: TGCGCCAGCAGCTTGGAGGGGACAAACACCGGGGAGCTGTTTTTT.

CDR3 amino acids: CASSPITAVGELFF. The CDR3 DNA reads as TGTGCCAGCAGCCCCATTACGGCGGTCGGGGAGCTGTTTTTT. This chain uses TRBV27 with TRBJ2-2, with D unclear. The V gene lost 6 bases and the J gene lost 7 bases, with 15 bases spanning the gap. Germline V gene sequence: CDR1 MNHEY, CDR2 SMNVEV (reference sequence). The CDR3 is 14 amino acids.

The V gene is TRBV3-1 (or the pseudogene TRBV3-2), the J gene TRBJ2-7; D may be TRBD2 (6 bases). V was shortened by 4 bases and J by 2 bases, with 12 bases between the two germline ends. In germline, CDR1 is LGHDT, CDR2 YNNKEL (reference sequence). CDR3 length equals 14 residues. The CDR3 loop is CASSPSLATYEQYF. The DNA for the CDR3 is TGTGCCAGCAGCCCTTCCCTAGCGACCTACGAGCAGTACTTC.

The chain carries TRBV11-1 and TRBJ2-2, with D possibly matching TRBD1 (6 bases). The CDR3 is 16 amino acids. V shed 1 base and J shed 2 bases, with 11 bases lying between them. Germline V gene sequence: CDR1 SGHAT, CDR2 FQDESV (reference sequence). The DNA for the CDR3 is TGTGCCAGCAGCTTAGACAGGGTGGGCAACACCGGGGAGCTGTTTTTT. It specifies CASSLDRVGNTGELFF.

The CDR3 sequence: CASSPSSGGAVARQYF. CDR3 DNA: TGTGCCAGCAGCCCCTCTAGCGGGGGGGCCGTCGCGAGGCAGTACTTC. V and J are TRBV7-2 and TRBJ2-7, with TRBD2 matching 12 bases. The CDR3 covers 16 residues. CDR1 and CDR2 from the germline V gene are SGHTA and FQGNSA. With 5 bases clipped from V and 9 bases from J, the junction kept 14 bases outside the gene matches. The whole variable domain, filled in from reference TRBV7-2 and TRBJ2-7, reads GAGVSQSPSNKVTEKGKDVELRCDPISGHTALYWYRQSLGQGLEFLIYFQGNSAPDKSGLPSDRFSAERTGGSVSTLTIQRTQQEDSAVYLCASSPSSGGAVARQYFGPGTRLTVT.

V and J are TRBV30 and TRBJ2-1; TRBD1 matches at 8 bases. Germline V gives CDR1 GTSNPN, CDR2 SVGIG (reference sequence). V shed 1 base and J 7 bases; nucleotides not matched to a gene: 9. CDR3 length: 15 amino acids. The CDR3 coding sequence is TGTGCCTGGAGTGATCGACAGGGGTTCTTTAATGAGCAGTTCTTC. This codes for CAWSDRQGFFNEQFF.

V usage is TRBV5-5 and J usage is TRBJ2-7, with D maybe TRBD2 (6 bases). This CDR3 has 14 residues. The V end lost 0 bases, the J end lost 3 bases, and 10 bases lay between the germline ends. The germline gives CDR1 SGHKS, CDR2 YYEKEE (reference sequence). In nucleotides, the CDR3 is TGTGCCAGCAGCTTGGTTTTGGGGGGCTACGAGCAGTACTTC. It specifies CASSLVLGGYEQYF.

The genes are TRBV25-1 and TRBJ2-2, with TRBD2 matching 9 bases. Germline V gives CDR1 MGHDK, CDR2 SYGVNS. V dropped 6 bases and J dropped 6; count of bases not matched to a gene: 8. This CDR3 contains 15 residues. For the CDR3, the DNA is TGTGCCAGCAGCGCGGGGGGGCCTTCCCCCGGGGAGCTGTTTTTT. This gives the protein CASSAGGPSPGELFF.

In its sample, this clone was seen once. The rearrangement uses TRBV11-3 and TRBJ2-1, with 8 bases matching TRBD2. The CDR3 is 15 residues long. V lost 3 bases and J lost 6; bases outside the gene matches: 7. The germline gives CDR1 SGHNT, CDR2 YENEEA. Here the CDR3 DNA reads TGTGCCAGCAGCTTCGGAAGCGGGGGAAGCAATGAGCAGTTCTTC. Its protein is CASSFGSGGSNEQFF.

The rearrangement uses TRBV6-2 or TRBV6-3 and TRBJ2-5; D is possibly TRBD2 (6 bases). The CDR3 has 15 residues. Germline CDR1 is MNHEY and CDR2 is SVGEGT. V gave up 4 bases and J gave up 0 bases, with 12 bases separating them. CDR3 bases: TGTGCCAGCAGTTGGGCGGGATTAGACCAAGAGACCCAGTACTTC. This encodes CASSWAGLDQETQYF.

The CDR3 here is CASSQGAGGGYEKLFF. The CDR3 region has the DNA TGCGCCAGCAGCCAGGGAGCTGGGGGCGGGTACGAAAAACTGTTTTTT. The rearrangement uses TRBV4-1 and TRBJ1-4; possible D gene TRBD1, 6 bases. CDR3 length: 16 amino acids. Trimming stripped 3 bases from V and 8 bases from J, with 19 bases between. The germline CDR1 and CDR2 sequences are MGHRA and YSYEKL.

The rearrangement uses TRBV7-8 and TRBJ1-5; D is unresolved. Trimming removed 5 bases at V and 4 bases at J, with 15 bases between. This CDR3 is 15 amino acids long. Per germline, CDR1 SGHVS and CDR2 FQNEAQ. The DNA for the CDR3 is TGTGCCAGCAGCCGCGCGAGGGCGCGGAATCAGCCCCAGCATTTT. This codes for CASSRARARNQPQHF.

J is TRBJ1-2 and V is TRBV6-5, with D tentatively TRBD1 (6 bases). Germline V gene sequence: CDR1 MNHEY, CDR2 SVGAGI. The CDR3 consists of 14 residues. The V end lost 8 bases, the J end lost 0 bases, and 13 bases lay between the germline ends. In DNA, the CDR3 is TGTGCCAGCCTGAACAGGGAGTCTAACTATGGCTACACCTTC. Residues: CASLNRESNYGYTF.

The J gene is TRBJ2-7, the V gene TRBV13, with TRBD2 matching over 11 bases. Germline V CDR1 and CDR2: PRHDT, FYEKMQ (reference sequence). This CDR3 spans 18 amino acids. Trimming at V came to 5 bases and at J to 7 bases, leaving 19 bases not matched to a gene. The CDR3 DNA follows: TGTGCCAGCAGCAATAACAGACGGGGGATGGGACTAGCGGAGGAGCAGTACTTC. Encoded protein: CASSNNRRGMGLAEEQYF.

The chain links TRBV3-1 (or the pseudogene TRBV3-2) to TRBJ2-2; 10 positions match TRBD2. The CDR3 totals 18 residues. The germline gives CDR1 LGHDT, CDR2 YNNKEL (reference sequence). With V trimmed by 5 bases and J by 4 bases, 13 bases remained unmatched. The CDR3 DNA reads TGTGCCAGCAGCGCCCGGCACCTAGCGGGAGTCATCACCGGGGAGCTGTTTTTT. It translates to CASSARHLAGVITGELFF.

The V and J genes are TRBV28 and TRBJ1-1; D remains ambiguous. The CDR3 runs 15 residues. The germline V gene has CDR1 MDHEN and CDR2 SYDVKM. V lost 3 bases and J lost 2, with 13 bases in between. The CDR3 DNA reads as TGTGCCAGCAGTTTGTTCGGGCCGGGAAACACTGAAGCTTTCTTT. This encodes CASSLFGPGNTEAFF.